These T cell receptor beta chains were read from a single sample in a study of blood T cell repertoires in COVID-19. Only in-frame clones appear in the TCRdb table, and some are missing; sequencing was by immunoSEQ multiplex PCR. The sample includes fewer than 300,000 clones, approximately 77% of them seen just once. Sequenced sample: peripheral blood. The receptors were sampled from a woman between 18 and 30 years old with acute or convalescent COVID-19. Each CDR3 is given with its conserved first and last residue. A D gene is named only where the DNA matches it firmly. Rows give clone size only sometimes, using once, few, many, or a class for an expanded clone.

clone_size j_call v_call d_call cdr3_nt cdr3_aa
NA TRBJ2-5 TRBV18 NA TGTGCCAGCTCATGGGGGGACGTCCAAGAGACCCAGTACTTC CASSWGDVQETQYF
NA TRBJ2-5 TRBV2 NA TGTGCCAGCAGGGTGCCCCCCGACTGGGAGACCCAGTACTTC CASRVPPDWETQYF
NA TRBJ1-1 TRBV11-2 NA TGTGCCAGCAGCTTAGATGCGGGGGGAGGCACTGAAGCTTTCTTT CASSLDAGGGTEAFF
NA TRBJ2-7 TRBV27 TRBD2 TGTGCCAGCAGTTTGACGGGACTAGCGGGCGCCTACGAGCAGTACTTC CASSLTGLAGAYEQYF
NA TRBJ2-1 TRBV28 TRBD1 TGTGCCAGCAGTCCACCGGGACAGCTTGAGCAGTTCTTC CASSPPGQLEQFF
few TRBJ2-1 TRBV3-1/TRBV3-2 TRBD2 TGTGCCAGCAGCCAAGGGACTAGCGTATACAATGAGCAGTTCTTC CASSQGTSVYNEQFF
NA TRBJ1-1 TRBV4-3 NA TGCGCCAGCAGCCAAGAGGGGGGGCATGGTGAAGCTTTCTTT CASSQEGGHGEAFF
few TRBJ1-1 TRBV7-3 NA TGTGCCAGCAGCTCCTCAGGGAACACTGAAGCTTTCTTT CASSSSGNTEAFF
NA TRBJ1-4 TRBV7-2 NA TGTGCCAGCCTGGGAGGTGAAAAACTGTTTTTT CASLGGEKLFF
NA TRBJ1-2 TRBV19 NA TGTGCCAGTAGTACGCAGGGTAACTATGGCTACACCTTC CASSTQGNYGYTF
NA TRBJ2-7 TRBV5-1 NA TGCGCCAGCAGCGCGGACAACTCCTACGAGCAGTACTTC CASSADNSYEQYF
NA TRBJ2-7 TRBV7-8 NA TGTGCCAGCAGTCCAGAGCTCGGACAGAGGCTCGAGCAGTACTTC CASSPELGQRLEQYF
few TRBJ2-2 TRBV12-3/TRBV12-4 NA TGTGCCAGCAGTTTTGTCCCTACCGGGGAGCTGTTTTTT CASSFVPTGELFF
few TRBJ2-7 TRBV18 NA TGTGCCAGCTCACCACTAGAGAACTACGAGCAGTACTTC CASSPLENYEQYF
NA TRBJ1-1 TRBV30 TRBD1 TGTGCCTGCCGGACCGGGACAGGGAACACTGAAGCTTTCTTT CACRTGTGNTEAFF
NA TRBJ2-1 TRBV5-1 TRBD2 TGCGCCAGCAGCTTGTTACTAGCGGGAGACAATGAGCAGTTCTTC CASSLLLAGDNEQFF
NA TRBJ2-7 TRBV9 NA TGTGCCAGCAGCGTAGGGAGCGGAGTGGGCTACGAGCAGTACTTC CASSVGSGVGYEQYF
NA TRBJ2-1 TRBV7-2 TRBD2 TGTGCCAGCAGCTTTGGGACTACCGACAATGAGCAGTTCTTC CASSFGTTDNEQFF
few TRBJ2-3 TRBV11-3 NA TGTGCCAGCAGTGGGAGGACAGATACGCAGTATTTT CASSGRTDTQYF
NA TRBJ2-7 TRBV24-1 NA TGTGCCACCAGTGACCTTGGACAGATATACGAGCAGTACTTC CATSDLGQIYEQYF
NA TRBJ1-6 TRBV15 NA TGTGCCACCAGCAGAGATCCGGACCGGGATAAACCCCTCCACTTT CATSRDPDRDKPLHF
NA TRBJ2-7 TRBV2 TRBD2 TGTGCCAGCAGTACGGGACTAGCGGGGTACTACGAGCAGTACTTC CASSTGLAGYYEQYF
NA TRBJ2-7 TRBV5-4 NA TGTGCCAGCAGCTTAGACCTGACGGGCTCCTACGAGCAGTACTTC CASSLDLTGSYEQYF
NA TRBJ1-2 TRBV25-1 NA TGTGCCAGCAGTGAATATGCGGGCCTCTATGGCTACACCTTC CASSEYAGLYGYTF
NA TRBJ1-1 TRBV27 NA TGTGCCAGCAGTTTAGGAGGCCCGAACACTGAAGCTTTCTTT CASSLGGPNTEAFF
NA TRBJ2-2 TRBV11-3 NA TGTGCCAGCAGCCCCTACCAAACAGGGAACACCGGGGAGCTGTTTTTT CASSPYQTGNTGELFF
NA TRBJ1-2 TRBV2 TRBD1 TGTGCCAGCAGTGTGGACAGGGTCTACTATGGCTACACCTTC CASSVDRVYYGYTF
NA TRBJ2-7 TRBV19 TRBD1 TGTGCCAGTAACCCGTCCGGGACAGGGTACACCTACGAGCAGTACTTC CASNPSGTGYTYEQYF
NA TRBJ1-5 TRBV6-1 NA TGTGCCAGCAGTGAAGGGGGGGGAGGGCAGCCCCAGCATTTT CASSEGGGGQPQHF
NA TRBJ2-1 TRBV11-3 TRBD2 TGTGCCAGCAGCTTGTCAGCGGGGGACTACAATGAGCAGTTCTTC CASSLSAGDYNEQFF
NA TRBJ2-5 TRBV5-6 NA TGTGCCAGCAGCTGGGGACTGCAAGAGACCCAGTACTTC CASSWGLQETQYF
once TRBJ1-2 TRBV12-3/TRBV12-4 TRBD1 TGTGCCAGCAGTCAAGGACAGGGCTATGGCTACACCTTC CASSQGQGYGYTF
NA TRBJ1-1 TRBV6-5 NA TGTGCCAGCAGTTACTCGACGGGGTACGGCACTGAAGCTTTCTTT CASSYSTGYGTEAFF